This T cell receptor (beta chain) was sequenced for a study of identical twins. Study observations and caveats: Excess sharing between twins was weaker in beta out-of-frame sequences. The same donors were not followed; conclusions instead depended on cross-sectional statistical analysis.

Via MiXCR, TCRdb re-called the 5' RACE reads, giving one row per CDR3 protein. The profile shows about 150,000 distinct CDR3 sequences, roughly 3.5% of them singletons. Germline assignment: CDR1 SGDLS and CDR2 YYNGEE. The CDR3 contains 15 residues. Trimming pared 2 bases from V and 4 bases from J, leaving 15 bases between. This clonotype was recorded many times. Its antigen is not identified. Source material: memory T cells sorted from blood. The rearrangement links TRBV9 to TRBJ1-1; possible D gene TRBD1, 5 bases. The sequence derives from a man between 18 and 35 years old in good health. This CDR3 is CASSVITGGSTEAFF. For the CDR3, the DNA is TGTGCCAGCAGCGTTATTACAGGAGGGAGCACTGAAGCTTTCTTT.